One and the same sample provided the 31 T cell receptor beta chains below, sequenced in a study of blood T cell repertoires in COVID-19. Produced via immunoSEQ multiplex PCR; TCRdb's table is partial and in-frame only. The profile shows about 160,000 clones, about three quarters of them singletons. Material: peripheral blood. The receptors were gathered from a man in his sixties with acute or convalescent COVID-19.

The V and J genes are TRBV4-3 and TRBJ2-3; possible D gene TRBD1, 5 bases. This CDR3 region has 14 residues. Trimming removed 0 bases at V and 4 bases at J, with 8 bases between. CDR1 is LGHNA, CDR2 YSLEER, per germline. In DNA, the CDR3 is TGCGCCAGCAGCCAAGACCAGGGCGCAGATACGCAGTATTTT. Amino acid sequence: CASSQDQGADTQYF.

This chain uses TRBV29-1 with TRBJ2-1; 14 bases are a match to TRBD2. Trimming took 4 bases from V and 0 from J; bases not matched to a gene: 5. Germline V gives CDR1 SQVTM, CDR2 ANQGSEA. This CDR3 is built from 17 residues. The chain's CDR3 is CSVGGTSGGRSYNEQFF. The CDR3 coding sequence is TGCAGCGTTGGGGGGACTAGCGGGGGACGCTCCTACAATGAGCAGTTCTTC.

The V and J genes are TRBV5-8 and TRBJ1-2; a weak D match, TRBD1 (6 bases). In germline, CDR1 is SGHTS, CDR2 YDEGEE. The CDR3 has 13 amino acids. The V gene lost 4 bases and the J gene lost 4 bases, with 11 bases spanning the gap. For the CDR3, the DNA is TGTGCCAGCAGCGCAGGGGACCTCTATGGCTACACCTTC. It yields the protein CASSAGDLYGYTF. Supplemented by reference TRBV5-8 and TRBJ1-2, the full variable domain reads EAGVTQSPTHLIKTRGQQATLRCSPISGHTSVYWYQQALGLGLQFLLWYDEGEERNRGNFPPRFSGRQFPNYSSELNVNALELEDSALYLCASSAGDLYGYTFGSGTRLTVV.

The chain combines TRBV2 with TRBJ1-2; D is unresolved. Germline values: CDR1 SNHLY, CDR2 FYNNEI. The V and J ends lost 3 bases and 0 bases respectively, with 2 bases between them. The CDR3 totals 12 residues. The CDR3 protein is CASSDANYGYTF. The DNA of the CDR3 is TGTGCCAGCAGTGACGCTAACTATGGCTACACCTTC. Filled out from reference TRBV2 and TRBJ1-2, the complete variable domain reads EPEVTQTPSHQVTQMGQEVILRCVPISNHLYFYWYRQILGQKVEFLVSFYNNEISEKSEIFDDQFSVERPDGSNFTLKIRSTKLEDSAMYFCASSDANYGYTFGSGTRLTVV.

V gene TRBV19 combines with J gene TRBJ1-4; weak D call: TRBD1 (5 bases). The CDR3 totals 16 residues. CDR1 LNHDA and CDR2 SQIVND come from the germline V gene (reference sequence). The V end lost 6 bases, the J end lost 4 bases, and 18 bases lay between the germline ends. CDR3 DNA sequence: TGTGCCAGTAGCTCCGGGAACGGCGGGGGTAATGAAAAACTGTTTTTT. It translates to CASSSGNGGGNEKLFF.

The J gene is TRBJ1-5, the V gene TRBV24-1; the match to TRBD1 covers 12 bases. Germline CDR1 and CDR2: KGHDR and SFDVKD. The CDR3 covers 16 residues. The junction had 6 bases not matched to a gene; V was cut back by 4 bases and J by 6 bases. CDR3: CATSEGTGGRGQPQHF. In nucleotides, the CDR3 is TGTGCCACCAGTGAAGGGACAGGGGGCAGAGGTCAGCCCCAGCATTTT.

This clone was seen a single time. The chain's CDR3 is CASRQGAIDEQYF. CDR3 DNA: TGTGCCAGCAGACAGGGGGCGATCGACGAGCAGTACTTC. The rearrangement joins TRBV28 to TRBJ2-7, with 9 bases identical to TRBD1. V lost 6 bases to trimming and J lost 5 bases; unmatched junction nucleotides: 5. Germline values: CDR1 MDHEN, CDR2 SYDVKM. This CDR3 is 13 amino acids long.

Here the CDR3 reads CSASRPASGGRDTQYF. The CDR3 DNA is TGCAGTGCTAGTCGTCCGGCTAGCGGGGGTAGAGATACGCAGTATTTT. The J gene is TRBJ2-3, the V gene TRBV20-1, with 10 nucleotides matching TRBD2. The germline CDR1 and CDR2 sequences are DFQATT and SNEGSKA (reference sequence). Losses at the gene ends were 3 bases for V and 5 bases for J; bases not matched to a gene: 11. This CDR3 comprises 16 residues.

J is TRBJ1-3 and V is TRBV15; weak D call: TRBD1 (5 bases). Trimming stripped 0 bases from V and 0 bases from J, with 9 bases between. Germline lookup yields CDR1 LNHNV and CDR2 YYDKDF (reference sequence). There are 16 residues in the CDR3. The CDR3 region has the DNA TGTGCCACCAGCAGAGATATCACAGGCTCTGGAAACACCATATATTTT. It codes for CATSRDITGSGNTIYF.

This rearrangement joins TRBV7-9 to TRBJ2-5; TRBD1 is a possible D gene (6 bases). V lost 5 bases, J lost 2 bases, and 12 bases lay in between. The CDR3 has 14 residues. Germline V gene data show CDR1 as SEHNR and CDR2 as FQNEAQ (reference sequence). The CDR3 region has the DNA TGTGCCAGCAGCCACAGGGTATATCAAGAGACCCAGTACTTC. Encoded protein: CASSHRVYQETQYF.

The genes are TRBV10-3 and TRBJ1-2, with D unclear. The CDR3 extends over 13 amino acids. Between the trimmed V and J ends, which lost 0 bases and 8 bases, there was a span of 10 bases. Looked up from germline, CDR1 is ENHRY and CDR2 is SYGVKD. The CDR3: CAISESRDGGYTF. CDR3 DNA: TGTGCCATCAGTGAGTCGAGGGATGGGGGCTACACCTTC.

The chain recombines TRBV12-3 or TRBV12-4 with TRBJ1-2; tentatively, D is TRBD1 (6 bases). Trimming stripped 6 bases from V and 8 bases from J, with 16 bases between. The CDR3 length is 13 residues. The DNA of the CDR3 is TGTGCCAGCAGCCACGGACAGCTAGGCGGCTACACCTTC. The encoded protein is CASSHGQLGGYTF.

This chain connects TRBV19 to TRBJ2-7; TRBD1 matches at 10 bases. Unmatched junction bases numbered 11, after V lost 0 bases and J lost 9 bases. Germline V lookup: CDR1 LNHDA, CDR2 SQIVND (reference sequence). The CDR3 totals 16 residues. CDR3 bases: TGTGCCAGTAGTATAGATCCCGGGACAGGGGCCCTCGGGCAGTACTTC. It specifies CASSIDPGTGALGQYF.

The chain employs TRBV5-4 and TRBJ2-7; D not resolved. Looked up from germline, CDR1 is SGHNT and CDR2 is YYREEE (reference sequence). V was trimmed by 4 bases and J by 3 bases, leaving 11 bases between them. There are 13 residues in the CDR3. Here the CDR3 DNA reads TGTGCCAGCAGCATCTCCCAGGTCTACGAGCAGTACTTC. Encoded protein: CASSISQVYEQYF.

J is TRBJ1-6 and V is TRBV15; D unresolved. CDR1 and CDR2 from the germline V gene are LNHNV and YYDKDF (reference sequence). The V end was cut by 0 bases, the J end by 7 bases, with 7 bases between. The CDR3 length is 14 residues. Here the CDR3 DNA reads TGTGCCACCAGCAGAGATACCGGGAATTCACCCCTCCACTTT. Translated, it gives CATSRDTGNSPLHF.

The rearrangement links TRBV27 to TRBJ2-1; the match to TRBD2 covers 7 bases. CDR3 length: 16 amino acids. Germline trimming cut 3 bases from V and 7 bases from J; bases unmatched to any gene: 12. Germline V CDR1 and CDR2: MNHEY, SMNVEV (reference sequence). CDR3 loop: CASSFFSGGRRNEQFF. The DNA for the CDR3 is TGTGCCAGCAGTTTCTTTTCGGGGGGTCGTAGGAATGAGCAGTTCTTC.

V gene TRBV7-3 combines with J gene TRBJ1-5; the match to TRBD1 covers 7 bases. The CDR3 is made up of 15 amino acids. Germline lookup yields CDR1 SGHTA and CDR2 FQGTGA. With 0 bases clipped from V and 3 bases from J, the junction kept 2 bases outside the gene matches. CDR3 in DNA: TGTGCCAGCAGCTTAACGGGACAGTCCAATCAGCCCCAGCATTTT. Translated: CASSLTGQSNQPQHF.

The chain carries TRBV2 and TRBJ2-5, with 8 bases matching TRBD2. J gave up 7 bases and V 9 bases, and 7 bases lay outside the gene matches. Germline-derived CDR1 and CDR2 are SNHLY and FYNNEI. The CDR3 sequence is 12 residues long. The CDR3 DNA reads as TGTGCCAGTACCTCCGGGGGGGGGACCCAGTACTTC. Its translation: CASTSGGGTQYF. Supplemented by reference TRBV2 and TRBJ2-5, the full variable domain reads EPEVTQTPSHQVTQMGQEVILRCVPISNHLYFYWYRQILGQKVEFLVSFYNNEISEKSEIFDDQFSVERPDGSNFTLKIRSTKLEDSAMYFCASTSGGGTQYFGPGTRLLVL.

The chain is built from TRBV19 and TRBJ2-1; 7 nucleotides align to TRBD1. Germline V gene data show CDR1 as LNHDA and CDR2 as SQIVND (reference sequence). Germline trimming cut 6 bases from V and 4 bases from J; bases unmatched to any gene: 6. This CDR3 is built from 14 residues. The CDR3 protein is CASRQPGQYNEQFF. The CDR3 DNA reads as TGTGCCAGTAGGCAACCGGGACAGTACAATGAGCAGTTCTTC.

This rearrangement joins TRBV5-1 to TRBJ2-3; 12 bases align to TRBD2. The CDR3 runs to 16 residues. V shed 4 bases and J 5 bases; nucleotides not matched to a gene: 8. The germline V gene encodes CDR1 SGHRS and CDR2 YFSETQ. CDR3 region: CASSPETSGGGDTQYF. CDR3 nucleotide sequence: TGCGCCAGCAGCCCAGAGACTAGCGGGGGTGGAGATACGCAGTATTTT.

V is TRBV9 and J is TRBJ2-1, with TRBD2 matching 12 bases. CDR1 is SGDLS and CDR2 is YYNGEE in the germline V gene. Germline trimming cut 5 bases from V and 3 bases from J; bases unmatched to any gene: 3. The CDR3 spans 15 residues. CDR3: CASRATSGGYNEQFF. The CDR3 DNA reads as TGTGCCAGCAGGGCGACTAGCGGGGGCTACAATGAGCAGTTCTTC.

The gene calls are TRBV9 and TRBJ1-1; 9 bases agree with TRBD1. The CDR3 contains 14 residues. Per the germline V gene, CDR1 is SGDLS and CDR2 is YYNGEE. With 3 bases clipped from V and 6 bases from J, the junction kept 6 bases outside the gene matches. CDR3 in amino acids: CASSGEQGASEAFF. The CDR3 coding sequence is TGTGCCAGCAGCGGGGAACAGGGGGCGTCTGAAGCTTTCTTT.

This chain's CDR3 is CASSPTSGGYNEQFF. DNA of the CDR3: TGTGCCAGCAGTCCGACTAGCGGGGGGTACAATGAGCAGTTCTTC. The chain employs TRBV7-3 and TRBJ2-1; 13 bases align to TRBD2. The J segment lost 4 bases and the V segment lost 6 bases, leaving 3 bases of the junction unmatched. Germline V CDR1 and CDR2: SGHTA, FQGTGA. CDR3 length: 15 residues.

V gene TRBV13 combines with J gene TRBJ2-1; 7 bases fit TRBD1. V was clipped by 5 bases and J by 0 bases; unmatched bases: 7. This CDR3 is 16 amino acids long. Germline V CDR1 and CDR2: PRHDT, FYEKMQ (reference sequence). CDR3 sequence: CASSLQGSLSYNEQFF. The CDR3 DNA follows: TGTGCCAGCAGCCTACAGGGGTCACTCTCCTACAATGAGCAGTTCTTC.

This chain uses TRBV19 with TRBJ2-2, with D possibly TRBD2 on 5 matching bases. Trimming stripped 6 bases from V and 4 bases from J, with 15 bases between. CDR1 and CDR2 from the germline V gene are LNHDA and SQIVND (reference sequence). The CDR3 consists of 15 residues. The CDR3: CASSPILRGTGELFF. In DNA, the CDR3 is TGTGCCAGTAGCCCAATCCTCCGGGGCACCGGGGAGCTGTTTTTT.

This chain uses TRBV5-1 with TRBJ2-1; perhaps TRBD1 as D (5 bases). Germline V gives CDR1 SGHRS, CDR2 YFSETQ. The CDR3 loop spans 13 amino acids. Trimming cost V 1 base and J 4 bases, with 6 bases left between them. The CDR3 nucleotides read TGCGCCAGCAGCTTGCAGGGTTACAATGAGCAGTTCTTC. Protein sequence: CASSLQGYNEQFF.

DNA of the CDR3: TGTGCCAGCAGTGAACAACAGTCGATCTCTGGAAACACCATATATTTT. It encodes CASSEQQSISGNTIYF. The V gene is TRBV2, the J gene TRBJ1-3, with unresolved D. The CDR3 has 16 residues. CDR1 SNHLY and CDR2 FYNNEI come from the germline V gene. V dropped 2 bases and J dropped 0 bases, with 11 bases sitting between them. The complete variable domain, with remaining parts taken from reference TRBV2 and TRBJ1-3, reads EPEVTQTPSHQVTQMGQEVILRCVPISNHLYFYWYRQILGQKVEFLVSFYNNEISEKSEIFDDQFSVERPDGSNFTLKIRSTKLEDSAMYFCASSEQQSISGNTIYFGEGSWLTVV.

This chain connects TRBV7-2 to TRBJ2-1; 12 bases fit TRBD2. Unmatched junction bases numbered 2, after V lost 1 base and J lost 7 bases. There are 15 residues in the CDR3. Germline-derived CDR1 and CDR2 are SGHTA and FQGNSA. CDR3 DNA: TGTGCCAGCAGCTTAGGCCTAGCGGGGGGGAATGAGCAGTTCTTC. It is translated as CASSLGLAGGNEQFF.

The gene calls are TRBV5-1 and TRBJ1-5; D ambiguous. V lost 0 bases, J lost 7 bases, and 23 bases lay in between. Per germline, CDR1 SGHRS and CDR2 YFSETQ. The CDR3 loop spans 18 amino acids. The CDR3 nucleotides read TGCGCCAGCAGCTTGGCCGTTTTATGGGTCCCCGCTAGCCAGCCCCAGCATTTT. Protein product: CASSLAVLWVPASQPQHF.

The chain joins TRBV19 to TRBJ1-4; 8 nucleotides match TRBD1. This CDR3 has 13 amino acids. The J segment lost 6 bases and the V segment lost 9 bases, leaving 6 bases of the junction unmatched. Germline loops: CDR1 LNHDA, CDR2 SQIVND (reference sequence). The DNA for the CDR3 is TGTGCCAGCAACAGGGGGAGAGATGAAAAACTGTTTTTT. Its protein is CASNRGRDEKLFF.

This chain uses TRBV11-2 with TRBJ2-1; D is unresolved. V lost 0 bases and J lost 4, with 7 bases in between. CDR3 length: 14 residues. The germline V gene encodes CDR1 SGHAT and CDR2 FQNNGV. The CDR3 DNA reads TGTGCCAGCAGCTTAGATGGCTGGTACAATGAGCAGTTCTTC. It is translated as CASSLDGWYNEQFF.